The next 8 T cell receptor beta chains were all read from a single sample in a study of human T cells and chemical hapten exposure. As for time point: pre-sensitization, week 0. Treatment given: therapeutic diphenylcyclopropenone sensitization with weekly scalp DPC. MiXCR, run by TCRdb on the RACE reads, gives a single entry per CDR3 protein. Among about 250,000 distinct CDR3 sequences listed, approximately 7.5% were seen once. Sample: whole blood, taken in connection with sensitization to the hapten diphenylcyclopropenone (DPC). The receptors originated from a man aged 18 to 30 with alopecia areata. Some clones in this sample may be carry-over from other donors' samples.

This clonotype was found many times. The chain links TRBV29-1 to TRBJ2-2; no clear D gene. This CDR3 comprises 12 residues. With 0 bases removed from V and 6 bases from J, the gap between germline ends came to 5 bases. CDR1 and CDR2 from the germline V gene are SQVTM and ANQGSEA. The CDR3, as DNA: TGCAGCGTTGAAGATGGGGCCGGGGAGCTGTTTTTT. It yields the protein CSVEDGAGELFF.

The sample holds a few counts of this clonotype. The V and J genes are TRBV7-2 and TRBJ1-2; perhaps TRBD1 as D (5 bases). From germline, CDR1 is SGHTA and CDR2 FQGNSA. This CDR3 contains 14 residues. V lost 2 bases, J lost 3 bases, and 10 bases lay in between. CDR3 residues: CASSLLGQYYGYTF. For the CDR3, the DNA is TGTGCCAGCAGCTTACTGGGGCAATACTATGGCTACACCTTC.

In its sample, this clonotype was seen many times. This chain joins TRBV11-2 and TRBJ2-3, with TRBD2 as a possible D gene (5 bases). CDR1 is SGHAT and CDR2 is FQNNGV in the germline V gene. CDR3 length equals 13 residues. V gave up 1 base and J gave up 9 bases, with 11 bases separating them. CDR3 nucleotide sequence: TGTGCCAGCAGCTTAGCGAAGGGAGAAACGCAGTATTTT. It encodes CASSLAKGETQYF. The full variable domain, with the rest looked up from reference TRBV11-2 and TRBJ2-3, is EAGVAQSPRYKIIEKRQSVAFWCNPISGHATLYWYQQILGQGPKLLIQFQNNGVVDDSQLPKDRFSAERLKGVDSTLKIQPAKLEDSAVYLCASSLAKGETQYFGPGTRLTVL.

Only a few counts were recorded for this clonotype. This chain uses TRBV7-2 with TRBJ2-1; D could derive from TRBD1 or TRBD2 (6 bases each). The germline V gene has CDR1 SGHTA and CDR2 FQGNSA. V lost 2 bases and J lost 4, with 12 bases in between. The CDR3 covers 15 residues. Here the CDR3 reads CASSLKIGGYNEQFF. The DNA of the CDR3 is TGTGCCAGCAGCTTAAAGATAGGGGGGTACAATGAGCAGTTCTTC.

The gene calls are TRBV4-1 and TRBJ1-4; 7 bases agree with TRBD1. After removal of 2 bases from V and 5 bases from J, the junction contained 11 bases not matched to a gene. This CDR3 region has 17 residues. Germline assignment: CDR1 MGHRA and CDR2 YSYEKL. The CDR3 DNA follows: TGCGCCAGCAGCCAATTCGGTCTGACAGGGCGAAATGAAAAACTGTTTTTT. This sequence encodes CASSQFGLTGRNEKLFF.

V and J are TRBV6-1 and TRBJ1-6; D not certain. V was trimmed by 4 bases and J by 1 base, leaving 11 bases between them. This CDR3 spans 16 amino acids. CDR1 and CDR2 (germline): MNHNS, SASEGT. The CDR3 DNA follows: TGTGCCAGCAGTGGCCGAAGTTTTTCCTATAATTCACCCCTCCACTTT. This translates into CASSGRSFSYNSPLHF.

This clonotype was detected a few times. The CDR3 loop is CASSFLRHTEAFF. The CDR3 coding sequence is TGTGCCAGCAGCTTTCTTAGGCACACTGAAGCTTTCTTT. V and J are TRBV5-6 and TRBJ1-1; the D is unclear. Germline CDR1 is SGHDT and CDR2 is YYEEEE. Trimming removed 2 bases at V and 3 bases at J, with 8 bases between. There are 13 residues in the CDR3.

This chain uses TRBV20-1 with TRBJ2-3; TRBD2 matches at 7 bases. CDR3 length equals 15 residues. Germline values: CDR1 DFQATT, CDR2 SNEGSKA (reference sequence). V was pared by 1 base and J by 1 base, with 5 bases of the junction left unmatched. In nucleotides, the CDR3 is TGCAGTGCTAGAGGCCCGGGAGGCGGCACAGATACGCAGTATTTT. Protein product: CSARGPGGGTDTQYF.